These 16 T cell receptor beta chains share one sample of origin, sequenced in a study of blood T cell repertoires in COVID-19. TCRdb's table, derived via immunoSEQ multiplex PCR, lists solely in-frame clones and lacks some. This table has more than 65,000 clones, over 60% appearing once. The specimen sequenced was peripheral blood. The receptors derive from a woman of 80 years or more with active or convalescent COVID-19.

The DNA for the CDR3 is TGTGCCAGCAGTTTGCACCAGACGGGTCAGCCCCAGCATTTT. Translated, it gives CASSLHQTGQPQHF. This sequence joins TRBV28 and TRBJ1-5; no definite D call. CDR3 length: 14 amino acids. Germline CDR1 MDHEN, CDR2 SYDVKM. Between the trimmed V and J ends, which lost 3 bases and 6 bases, there was a span of 12 bases.

V and J are TRBV11-2 and TRBJ2-3, with D possibly TRBD2 on 5 matching bases. This CDR3 spans 13 amino acids. V shed 4 bases and J shed 5 bases, with 10 bases lying between them. Germline CDR1 reads SGHAT; CDR2 reads FQNNGV. The CDR3 sequence is CASSSTRGDTQYF. CDR3 coding DNA: TGTGCCAGCAGCTCAACTAGAGGAGATACGCAGTATTTT.

This chain connects TRBV4-3 to TRBJ1-2, with 8 bases identical to TRBD1. From germline, CDR1 is LGHNA and CDR2 YSLEER. With V trimmed by 2 bases and J by 4 bases, 6 bases remained unmatched. The CDR3 is 15 amino acids. The CDR3 loop is CASSQNRGGAYGYTF. The CDR3 DNA reads as TGCGCCAGCAGCCAAAACAGGGGGGGGGCCTATGGCTACACCTTC.

The gene calls are TRBV5-1 and TRBJ2-5, with a tentative D call TRBD2 (7 bases). From germline, CDR1 is SGHRS and CDR2 YFSETQ. The V end lost 4 bases, the J end lost 5 bases, and 12 bases lay between the germline ends. CDR3 length: 13 amino acids. CDR3 residues: CASSQEGGETQYF. The CDR3 DNA is TGCGCCAGCAGCCAGGAGGGGGGGGAGACCCAGTACTTC.

The chain joins TRBV6-5 to TRBJ2-7; D perhaps matches TRBD2 (5 bases). The CDR3 is 12 residues long. The V end lost 5 bases, the J end lost 0 bases, and 5 bases lay between the germline ends. Looked up from germline, CDR1 is MNHEY and CDR2 is SVGAGI. The CDR3 region has the DNA TGTGCCAGCAGTCGGGACTCCTACGAGCAGTACTTC. It translates to CASSRDSYEQYF.

The chain uses TRBV29-1 and TRBJ1-2, with 9 nucleotides matching TRBD1. CDR1 is SQVTM and CDR2 is ANQGSEA in the germline V gene. This CDR3 has 16 amino acids. With 4 bases clipped from V and 2 bases from J, the junction kept 11 bases outside the gene matches. The CDR3, as DNA: TGCAGCGTTGGGCGTCCGGGACAGGGTCCCAACTATGGCTACACCTTC. Protein: CSVGRPGQGPNYGYTF. The entire variable domain, with the rest obtained from reference TRBV29-1 and TRBJ1-2, is as follows: SAVISQKPSRDICQRGTSLTIQCQVDSQVTMMFWYRQQPGQSLTLIATANQGSEATYESGFVIDKFPISRPNLTFSTLTVSNMSPEDSSIYLCSVGRPGQGPNYGYTFGSGTRLTVV.

J is TRBJ2-1 and V is TRBV30; D unclear. From germline, CDR1 is GTSNPN and CDR2 SVGIG (reference sequence). There are 12 residues in the CDR3. V was trimmed by 5 bases and J by 7 bases, leaving 12 bases between them. The CDR3 region has the DNA TGTGCCTGGGGATTTGTAGCTAATGAGCAGTTCTTC. This encodes CAWGFVANEQFF.

In this sample, this clone turned up a few times. This sequence joins TRBV6-6 and TRBJ2-5; tentatively, D is TRBD2 (6 bases). V lost 7 bases to trimming and J lost 4 bases, with 13 bases between them. The length of the CDR3 is 13 residues. Germline CDR1 and CDR2: MNHNY and SVGAGI (reference sequence). The CDR3 sequence is CASKYGGGETQYF. CDR3 in DNA: TGTGCCAGCAAATACGGGGGAGGAGAGACCCAGTACTTC.

This chain uses TRBV19 with TRBJ2-1; D is perhaps TRBD1 (5 bases). The CDR3 sequence is 16 residues long. In germline, CDR1 is LNHDA, CDR2 SQIVND (reference sequence). V dropped 5 bases and J dropped 4 bases, with 18 bases sitting between them. Here the CDR3 DNA reads TGTGCCAGTAGTGCCCCCCCAGGGTCACCTTACAATGAGCAGTTCTTC. The encoded protein is CASSAPPGSPYNEQFF. The variable domain in full, with the rest retrieved from reference TRBV19 and TRBJ2-1, is DGGITQSPKYLFRKEGQNVTLSCEQNLNHDAMYWYRQDPGQGLRLIYYSQIVNDFQKGDIAEGYSVSREKKESFPLTVTSAQKNPTAFYLCASSAPPGSPYNEQFFGPGTRLTVL.

A few counts support this clone. At one end, the junction sequence differs from germline, possibly due to a read error. This chain links TRBV7-7 with TRBJ2-7, with TRBD2 identical over 8 bases. Germline assignment: CDR1 SSHAT and CDR2 FNYEAQ (reference sequence). The CDR3 is 13 residues long. The CDR3 here is CASSLETSAEQYF. CDR3 coding DNA: TGTGCTAGCAGCTTAGAGACTAGCGCCGAGCAGTACTTC. Full variable domain (outside the CDR3, taken from reference TRBV7-7 and TRBJ2-7): GAGVSQSPRYKVTKRGQDVTLRCDPISSHATLYWYQQALGQGPEFLTYFNYEAQPDKSGLPSDRFSAERPEGSISTLTIQRTEQRDSAMYRCASSLETSAEQYFGPGTRLTVT.

This chain joins TRBV15 and TRBJ2-7; TRBD1 aligns across 8 bases. The germline CDR1 and CDR2 sequences are LNHNV and YYDKDF (reference sequence). This CDR3 is 21 amino acids long. V shed 0 bases and J 2 bases; nucleotides not matched to a gene: 21. As DNA, the CDR3 is TGTGCCACCAGCAGAGATCGCGCCGGGACAGGTTCAAATCGTCGTCCCTACGAGCAGTACTTC. It specifies CATSRDRAGTGSNRRPYEQYF.

This clone was seen repeatedly, ten times or more. V gene TRBV19 combines with J gene TRBJ1-5; D unclear. Looked up from germline, CDR1 is LNHDA and CDR2 is SQIVND (reference sequence). Deletions cut 5 bases from V and 1 base from J, with 12 bases between. This CDR3 spans 15 amino acids. The CDR3 DNA follows: TGTGCCAGTAGTCGAGCCAGAGGAAGCAATCAGCCCCAGCATTTT. Translated: CASSRARGSNQPQHF.

V is TRBV7-6 and J is TRBJ2-2; the match to TRBD1 covers 10 bases. V lost 5 bases to trimming and J lost 5 bases; unmatched junction nucleotides: 5. CDR1 SGHVS and CDR2 FNYEAQ come from the germline V gene. The CDR3 contains 15 residues. CDR3 in amino acids: CASSAGQGGTGELFF. CDR3 in DNA: TGTGCCAGCAGCGCAGGACAGGGGGGGACCGGGGAGCTGTTTTTT. The whole variable domain, remainder taken from reference TRBV7-6 and TRBJ2-2, is GAGVSQSPRYKVTKRGQDVALRCDPISGHVSLYWYRQALGQGPEFLTYFNYEAQQDKSGLPNDRFSAERPEGSISTLTIQRTEQRDSAMYRCASSAGQGGTGELFFGEGSRLTVL.

J is TRBJ2-1 and V is TRBV28; 14 positions match TRBD2. The CDR3 totals 18 residues. Germline V gene lookup returns CDR1 MDHEN and CDR2 SYDVKM. Germline trimming cut 8 bases from V and 0 bases from J; bases unmatched to any gene: 9. CDR3 nucleotide sequence: TGTGCCAGCCGACGGACTAGCGGGGGGCCTCCCTCCTACAATGAGCAGTTCTTC. It translates to CASRRTSGGPPSYNEQFF.

V is TRBV30 and J is TRBJ2-2, with a tentative D call TRBD2 (6 bases). There are 15 residues in the CDR3. CDR1 is GTSNPN and CDR2 is SVGIG in the germline V gene (reference sequence). The V end was cut by 4 bases, the J end by 3 bases, with 15 bases between. CDR3 in amino acids: CAWTPGWGDTGELFF. Written as DNA, the CDR3 is TGTGCCTGGACCCCGGGCTGGGGGGACACCGGGGAGCTGTTTTTT. Filled out from reference TRBV30 and TRBJ2-2, the complete variable domain reads SQTIHQWPATLVQPVGSPLSLECTVEGTSNPNLYWYRQAAGRGLQLLFYSVGIGQISSEVPQNLSASRPQDRQFILSSKKLLLSDSGFYLCAWTPGWGDTGELFFGEGSRLTVL.

This clone was found a few times. This chain connects TRBV12-1 to TRBJ1-5; the DNA was not used to check the table's D call, TRBD1. TRBV12-1 is an annotated pseudogene. CDR3 length: 16 residues. The CDR3, as DNA: TGTGCCAGCAGCTTTGAGGGACAGGCTAGCAATCAGCCCCAGCATTTT. It encodes CASSFEGQASNQPQHF.